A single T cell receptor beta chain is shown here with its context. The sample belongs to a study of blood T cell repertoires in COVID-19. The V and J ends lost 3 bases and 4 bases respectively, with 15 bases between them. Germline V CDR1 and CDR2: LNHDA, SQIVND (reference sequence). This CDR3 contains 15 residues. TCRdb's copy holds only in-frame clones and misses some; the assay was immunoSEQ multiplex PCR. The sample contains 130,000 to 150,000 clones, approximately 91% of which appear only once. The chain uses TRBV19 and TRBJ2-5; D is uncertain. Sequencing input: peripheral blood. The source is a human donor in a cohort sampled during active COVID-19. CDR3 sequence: CASSIRPAVAETQYF. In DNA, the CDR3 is TGTGCCAGTAGTATTCGCCCTGCGGTAGCAGAGACCCAGTACTTC.